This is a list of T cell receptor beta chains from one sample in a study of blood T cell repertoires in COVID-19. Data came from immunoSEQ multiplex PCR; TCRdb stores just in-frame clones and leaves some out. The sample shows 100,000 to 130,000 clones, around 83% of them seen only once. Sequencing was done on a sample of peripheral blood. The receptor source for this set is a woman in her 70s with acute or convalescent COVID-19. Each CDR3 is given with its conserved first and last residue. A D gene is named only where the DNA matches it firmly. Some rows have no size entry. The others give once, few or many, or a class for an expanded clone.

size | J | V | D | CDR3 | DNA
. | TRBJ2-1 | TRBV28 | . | CASSLSGSHNNEQFF | TGTGCCAGCAGTTTAAGTGGGAGCCATAACAATGAGCAGTTCTTC
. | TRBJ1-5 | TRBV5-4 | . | CASSWGGGMSNQPQHF | TGTGCCAGCAGCTGGGGGGGAGGTATGAGCAATCAGCCCCAGCATTTT
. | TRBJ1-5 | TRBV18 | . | CASSPFSGHQPQHF | TGTGCCAGCTCACCATTTTCAGGCCATCAGCCCCAGCATTTT
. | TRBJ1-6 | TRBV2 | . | CASNSERDSPLHF | TGTGCCAGCAATAGCGAGAGGGATTCACCCCTCCACTTT
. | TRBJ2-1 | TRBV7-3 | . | CASSTQSGLGNEQFF | TGTGCCAGCAGCACTCAATCAGGGTTGGGCAATGAGCAGTTCTTC
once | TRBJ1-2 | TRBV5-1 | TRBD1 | CASSLADRNEGYTF | TGCGCCAGCAGCTTGGCGGACAGGAATGAGGGCTACACCTTC
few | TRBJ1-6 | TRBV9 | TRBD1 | CASSTHADGTGAPLHF | TGTGCCAGCAGCACACACGCCGACGGGACAGGGGCCCCCCTCCACTTT
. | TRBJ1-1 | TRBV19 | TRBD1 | CASSVTGGRTEAFF | TGTGCCAGTAGTGTTACAGGGGGCAGGACTGAAGCTTTCTTT
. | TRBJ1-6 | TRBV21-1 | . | CARTGGCYNSPLHF | TGTGCCAGGACAGGGGGGTGCTATAATTCACCCCTCCACTTT
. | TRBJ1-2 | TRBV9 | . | CASSVVYRDGYTF | TGTGCCAGCAGCGTCGTTTACAGGGATGGCTACACCTTC
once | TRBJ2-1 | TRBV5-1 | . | CASSLASEGEQFF | TGCGCCAGCAGCTTGGCCTCAGAGGGTGAGCAGTTCTTC
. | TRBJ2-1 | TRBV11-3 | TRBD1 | CASSLGTGGLGYNEQFF | TGTGCCAGCAGCTTGGGGACAGGGGGCTTGGGATACAATGAGCAGTTCTTC
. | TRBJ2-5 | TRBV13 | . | CASSFFGGDAQETQYF | TGTGCCAGCAGCTTCTTCGGGGGAGACGCGCAAGAGACCCAGTACTTC
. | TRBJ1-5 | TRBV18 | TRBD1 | CASSPSRGEQPQHF | TGTGCCAGCTCACCAAGCAGGGGGGAACAGCCCCAGCATTTT
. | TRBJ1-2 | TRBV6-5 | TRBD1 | CASSPRDRSNYGYTF | TGTGCCAGCAGTCCGCGGGACAGGTCTAACTATGGCTACACCTTC
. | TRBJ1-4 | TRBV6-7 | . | CASSHIGLTDNEKLFF | TGTGCCAGCAGTCACATAGGACTTACCGATAATGAAAAACTGTTTTTT
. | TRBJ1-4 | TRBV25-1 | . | CASSESLGHSEKLFF | TGTGCCAGCAGTGAATCGCTGGGACATTCTGAAAAACTGTTTTTT
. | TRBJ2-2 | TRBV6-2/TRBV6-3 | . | CASSSPGLRFTGELFF | TGTGCCAGCAGTTCCCCGGGACTTCGATTCACCGGGGAGCTGTTTTTT
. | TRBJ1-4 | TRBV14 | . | CASSQATSTGANEKLFF | TGTGCCAGCAGCCAAGCGACTTCGACAGGAGCTAATGAAAAACTGTTTTTT
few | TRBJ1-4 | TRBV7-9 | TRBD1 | CASSERQGTFEKLFF | TGTGCCAGCAGCGAAAGACAGGGAACCTTCGAAAAACTGTTTTTT
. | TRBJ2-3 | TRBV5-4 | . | CASSSTTSTDTQYF | TGTGCCAGCAGCTCTACGACTAGCACAGATACGCAGTATTTT
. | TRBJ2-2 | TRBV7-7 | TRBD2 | CASSLVAGVDTGELFF | TGTGCCAGCAGCCTTGTAGCGGGAGTAGACACCGGGGAGCTGTTTTTT
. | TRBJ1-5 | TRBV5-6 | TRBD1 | CASSQGADQPQHF | TGTGCCAGCAGCCAGGGGGCCGATCAGCCCCAGCATTTT
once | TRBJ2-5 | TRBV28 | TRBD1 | CASSGTGGGLETQYF | TGTGCCAGCAGTGGAACAGGGGGCGGGTTAGAGACCCAGTACTTC
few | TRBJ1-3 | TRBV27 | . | CASSTRAFSGNTIYF | TGTGCCAGCAGTACCAGGGCCTTCTCTGGAAACACCATATATTTT
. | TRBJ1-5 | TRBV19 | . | CASSIGPWRPKSDQPQHF | TGTGCCAGTAGTATAGGCCCCTGGAGACCAAAGTCCGATCAGCCCCAGCATTTT
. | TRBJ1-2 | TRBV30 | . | CAWSGLYNYGYTF | TGTGCCTGGAGTGGACTGTATAACTATGGCTACACCTTC
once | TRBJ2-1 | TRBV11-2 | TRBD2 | CASSQPGLAGENEQFF | TGTGCCAGCAGCCAGCCGGGACTAGCGGGGGAGAATGAGCAGTTCTTC
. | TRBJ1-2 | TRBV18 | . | CASSPPGGEGLYGYTF | TGTGCCAGCTCACCACCGGGAGGTGAGGGGCTCTATGGCTACACCTTC